This entry describes one T cell receptor (beta chain). Its specificity is not known. These data originate in a study of T-cell reconstitution after alpha-beta-depleted transplantation in children. General study points: Diversity and T-cell counts at one year after transplant derived mostly from new T cells. Several hundred expanded graft clones reportedly were the source of alpha-beta T cells about two months after transplant.

The V gene lost 4 bases and the J gene lost 5 bases, with 10 bases spanning the gap. CDR1 and CDR2 (germline): SQVTM, ANQGSEA. The CDR3 runs 12 residues. The authors prepared the TCRbeta library with unique molecular identifiers. One entry per CDR3 protein, called by TCRdb with MiXCR from the PCR reads. This sample carries fewer than 700,000 distinct CDR3 sequences, about 23% of them seen once, and the ten largest clones take less than 15%. Sequences were derived from PBMCs, mostly from graft donor cells, sampled 360 days after TCRalphabeta/CD19-depleted stem cell transplant. This TCR derives from a boy younger than two who had a stem cell transplant for acute myeloid leukemia, so the T cells may come from the graft donor. This rearrangement joins TRBV29-1 to TRBJ2-3; no clear D. In DNA form, the CDR3 reads TGCAGCGTTGTCCTAGTTGAAGATACGCAGTATTTT. Translating gives CSVVLVEDTQYF.